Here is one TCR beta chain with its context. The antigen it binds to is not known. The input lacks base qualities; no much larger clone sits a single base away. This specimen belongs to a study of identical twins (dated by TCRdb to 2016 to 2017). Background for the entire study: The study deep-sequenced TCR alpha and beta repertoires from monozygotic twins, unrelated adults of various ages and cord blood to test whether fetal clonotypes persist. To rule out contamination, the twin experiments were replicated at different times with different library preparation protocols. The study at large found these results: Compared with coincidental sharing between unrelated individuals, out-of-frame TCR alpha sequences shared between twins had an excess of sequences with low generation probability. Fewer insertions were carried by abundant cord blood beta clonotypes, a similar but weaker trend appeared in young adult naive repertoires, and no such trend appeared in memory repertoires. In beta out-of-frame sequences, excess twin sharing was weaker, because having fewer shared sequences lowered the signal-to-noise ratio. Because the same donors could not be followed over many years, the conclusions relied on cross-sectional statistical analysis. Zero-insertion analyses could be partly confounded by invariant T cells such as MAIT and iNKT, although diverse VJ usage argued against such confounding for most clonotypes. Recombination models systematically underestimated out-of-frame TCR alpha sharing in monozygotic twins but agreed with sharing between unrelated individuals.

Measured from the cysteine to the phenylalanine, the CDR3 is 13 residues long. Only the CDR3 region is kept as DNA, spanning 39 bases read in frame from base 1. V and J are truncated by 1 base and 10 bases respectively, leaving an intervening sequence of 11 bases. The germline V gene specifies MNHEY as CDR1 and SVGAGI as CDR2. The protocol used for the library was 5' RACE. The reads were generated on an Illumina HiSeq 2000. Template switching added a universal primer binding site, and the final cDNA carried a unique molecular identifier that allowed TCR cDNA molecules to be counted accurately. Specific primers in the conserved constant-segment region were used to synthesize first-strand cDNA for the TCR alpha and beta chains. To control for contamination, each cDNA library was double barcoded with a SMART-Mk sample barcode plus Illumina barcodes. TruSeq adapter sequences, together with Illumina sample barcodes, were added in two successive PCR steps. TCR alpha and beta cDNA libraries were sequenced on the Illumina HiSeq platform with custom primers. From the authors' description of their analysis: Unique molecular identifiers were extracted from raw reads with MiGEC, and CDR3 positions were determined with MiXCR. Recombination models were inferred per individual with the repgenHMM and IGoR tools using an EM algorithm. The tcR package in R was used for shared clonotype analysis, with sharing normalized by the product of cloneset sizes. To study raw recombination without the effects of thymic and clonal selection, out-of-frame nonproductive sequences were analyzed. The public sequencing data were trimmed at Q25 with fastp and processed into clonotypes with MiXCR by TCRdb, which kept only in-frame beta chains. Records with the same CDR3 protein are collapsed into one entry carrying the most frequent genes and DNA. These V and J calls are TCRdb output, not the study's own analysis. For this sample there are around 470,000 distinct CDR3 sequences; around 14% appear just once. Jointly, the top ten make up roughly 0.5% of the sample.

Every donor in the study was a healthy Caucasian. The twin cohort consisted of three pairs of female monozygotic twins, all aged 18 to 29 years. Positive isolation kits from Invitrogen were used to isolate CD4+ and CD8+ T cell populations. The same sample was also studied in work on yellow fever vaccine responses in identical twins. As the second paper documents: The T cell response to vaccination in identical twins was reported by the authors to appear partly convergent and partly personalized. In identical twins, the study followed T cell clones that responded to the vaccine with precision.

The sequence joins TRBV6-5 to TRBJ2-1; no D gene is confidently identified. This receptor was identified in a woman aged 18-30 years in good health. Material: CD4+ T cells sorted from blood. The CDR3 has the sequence CASSYYQSREQFF. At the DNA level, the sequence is TGTGCCAGCAGTTACTATCAGAGCAGAGAGCAGTTCTTC.